The clone carrying this T cell receptor (beta chain) was recorded a few times. The target antigen is unknown. This entry belongs to a study of cytomegalovirus exposure and HLA in healthy donors. Points from the study as a whole: One variant, a missense change in DCLRE1C, was linked in a later analysis to TCR beta V- and J-gene trimming.

The CDR3 extends over 15 amino acids. Looked up from germline, CDR1 is MNHEY and CDR2 is SMNVEV (reference sequence). Trimming took 10 bases from V and 1 from J, leaving 18 bases between them. The PCR ran on 60 Vbeta and 13 Jbeta primers. Generated by immunoSEQ multiplex PCR, the TCRdb table keeps only in-frame clones and is missing some. The data contain approximately 130,000 clones, approximately 9% of them seen just once; the ten biggest clones take up 6.5% to 8.5%. This receptor was obtained from a woman between 35 and 50 years old in good health and CMV-seropositive. The chain is built from TRBV27 and TRBJ2-3, with D tentatively TRBD2 (6 bases). Material for sequencing was PBMCs. In DNA form, the CDR3 reads TGTGCCACGGGACTTACCGGACGTCGCACAGATACGCAGTATTTT. This codes for CATGLTGRRTDTQYF.